The 20 T cell receptor beta chains below come from one sample, sequenced in a study of T-cell reconstitution after alpha-beta-depleted transplantation in children. Unique molecular identifiers tagged the TCRbeta library. Each CDR3 protein gets one entry after TCRdb re-called the PCR reads with MiXCR. The profile shows some 550,000 distinct CDR3 sequences, around 19% of them singletons. The source material was PBMCs from the stem cell graft donor, sampled from the stem cell graft. The origin of the receptors is a human donor who donated a stem cell graft to a child with acute lymphoblastic leukemia.

A few counts support this clonotype. This rearrangement joins TRBV5-1 to TRBJ2-1; no clear D gene. Germline V gene lookup returns CDR1 SGHRS and CDR2 YFSETQ. There are 14 residues in the CDR3. The V end lost 0 bases, the J end lost 5 bases, and 9 bases lay between the germline ends. The CDR3 region is CASSLVWENNEQFF. The CDR3, as DNA: TGCGCCAGCAGCTTGGTCTGGGAAAACAATGAGCAGTTCTTC.

CDR3 sequence reads: CASSSLGRHTGELFF. DNA for the CDR3: TGTGCCAGCAGCTCCCTCGGGAGACACACCGGGGAGCTGTTTTTT. V and J are TRBV7-3 and TRBJ2-2; TRBD2 is a possible D gene (6 bases). With 4 bases removed from V and 3 bases from J, the gap between germline ends came to 12 bases. This CDR3 comprises 15 residues. Germline CDR1 and CDR2: SGHTA and FQGTGA.

The chain is built from TRBV5-4 and TRBJ2-5; 7 nucleotides line up with TRBD1. This CDR3 spans 15 amino acids. CDR1 and CDR2 (germline): SGHNT, YYREEE (reference sequence). J was trimmed by 5 bases and V by 0 bases; bases with no gene match: 7. CDR3 residues: CASSLATGATETQYF. The CDR3 coding sequence is TGTGCCAGCAGCTTGGCAACAGGGGCTACGGAGACCCAGTACTTC.

The count of this clonotype is one. The V call is TRBV20-1, the J call TRBJ1-1; no reliable D call. Looked up from germline, CDR1 is DFQATT and CDR2 is SNEGSKA (reference sequence). The CDR3 sequence is 13 residues long. V was pared by 0 bases and J by 8 bases, with 13 bases between. CDR3 coding DNA: TGCAGTGCTAGAGAGGACGGGAAGCGGGAAGCTTTCTTT. Encoded protein: CSAREDGKREAFF.

The V and J genes are TRBV6-1 and TRBJ2-7; 7 bases are shared with TRBD1. The V segment lost 6 bases and the J segment 5 bases; nucleotides outside the gene matches: 10. CDR3 length equals 14 residues. Germline assignment: CDR1 MNHNS and CDR2 SASEGT. The CDR3 is CASSPVTGLNEQYF. In DNA, the CDR3 is TGTGCCAGCAGCCCCGTGACAGGGCTGAACGAGCAGTACTTC.

This clonotype showed up many times. J is TRBJ2-6 and V is TRBV12-3 or TRBV12-4; the D is unclear. There are 16 residues in the CDR3. The germline V and J ends were trimmed by 3 bases and 0 bases, with 9 bases remaining between them. The CDR3 spells CASSFPRFSGANVLTF. As DNA, the CDR3 is TGTGCCAGCAGTTTCCCGAGATTCTCTGGGGCCAACGTCCTGACTTTC.

The chain uses TRBV20-1 and TRBJ2-1; unclear D gene. V was trimmed by 6 bases and J by 0 bases, leaving 12 bases between them. The germline CDR1 and CDR2 sequences are DFQATT and SNEGSKA (reference sequence). This CDR3 spans 14 amino acids. The CDR3 DNA follows: TGCAGTGCCCGAGTGCCGAACTCCTACAATGAGCAGTTCTTC. Translated, it gives CSARVPNSYNEQFF.

This clonotype was picked up a small number of times. The rearrangement links TRBV6-1 to TRBJ1-1; D ambiguous. The CDR3 is 15 residues long. Trimming shortened V by 2 bases and J by 2 bases, and 12 bases separated the two germline ends. Germline loops: CDR1 MNHNS, CDR2 SASEGT. CDR3 nucleotide sequence: TGTGCCAGCAGTGAAATAGAGGGAGGCAACACTGAAGCTTTCTTT. It specifies CASSEIEGGNTEAFF.

CDR3 DNA: TGTGCCATCAAGGGTCTTGGGTCCTACAATGAGCAGTTCTTC. Its protein product is CAIKGLGSYNEQFF. The chain uses TRBV10-3 and TRBJ2-1, with D unresolved. Germline V lookup: CDR1 ENHRY, CDR2 SYGVKD. The CDR3 totals 14 residues. The V gene lost 7 bases and the J gene lost 1 base, with 11 bases spanning the gap.

The rearrangement joins TRBV12-3 or TRBV12-4 to TRBJ2-3, with 13 bases matching TRBD2. The J segment lost 4 bases and the V segment lost 8 bases, leaving 6 bases of the junction unmatched. The CDR3 runs 15 residues. The CDR3 nucleotides are TGTGCCAGCGACTCTGGACTAGCGGGAGCAGATACGCAGTATTTT. This gives the protein CASDSGLAGADTQYF.

The V gene is TRBV5-1, the J gene TRBJ2-1, with D unresolved. The V gene lost 4 bases and the J gene lost 9 bases, with 11 bases spanning the gap. Looked up from germline, CDR1 is SGHRS and CDR2 is YFSETQ. The CDR3 contains 12 residues. The CDR3 spells CASSVAIGEQFF. The CDR3 DNA sequence: TGCGCCAGCAGCGTAGCAATCGGTGAGCAGTTCTTC.

The rearrangement links TRBV7-2 to TRBJ2-2, with no clear D. This CDR3 is 12 amino acids long. The germline V gene has CDR1 SGHTA and CDR2 FQGNSA. Trimming shortened V by 5 bases and J by 7 bases, and 8 bases separated the two germline ends. The CDR3 DNA reads TGTGCCAGCAGCCCCATTTACGGGGAGCTGTTTTTT. Amino acid sequence: CASSPIYGELFF. Full variable domain (missing parts from reference TRBV7-2 and TRBJ2-2): GAGVSQSPSNKVTEKGKDVELRCDPISGHTALYWYRQSLGQGLEFLIYFQGNSAPDKSGLPSDRFSAERTGGSVSTLTIQRTQQEDSAVYLCASSPIYGELFFGEGSRLTVL.

About this clonotype itself: At one boundary the junction diverges from the germline segment, which might be a read error. CDR3 amino acids: CASSPFRGHGAFF. CDR3 bases: TGTGCCAGCAGCCCCTTTAGGGGTCACGGAGCTTTCTTC. The rearrangement uses TRBV11-1 and TRBJ1-1; D might be TRBD1 (5 bases). Per germline, CDR1 SGHAT and CDR2 FQDESV (reference sequence). This CDR3 comprises 13 residues.

The chain joins TRBV25-1 to TRBJ2-6, with 11 bases identical to TRBD1. The CDR3 sequence is 17 residues long. In germline, CDR1 is MGHDK, CDR2 SYGVNS. Trimming took 4 bases from V and 4 from J; bases not matched to a gene: 6. DNA for the CDR3: TGTGCCAGCAGTGCGGGACAGGGGGTCCGAGGGGCCAACGTCCTGACTTTC. It yields the protein CASSAGQGVRGANVLTF.

This clonotype was seen more than once but under ten times. The gene calls are TRBV7-2 and TRBJ2-3, with D uncertain. Germline values: CDR1 SGHTA, CDR2 FQGNSA. V shed 5 bases and J shed 4 bases, with 13 bases lying between them. This CDR3 spans 14 amino acids. The CDR3 DNA reads TGTGCCAGCAGCCTAGGTAGCAACGCAGATACGCAGTATTTT. This encodes CASSLGSNADTQYF.

This clonotype was found a few times. The chain employs TRBV5-6 and TRBJ2-7, with D unclear. CDR1 is SGHDT and CDR2 is YYEEEE in the germline V gene. Between the trimmed V and J ends, which lost 1 base and 7 bases, there was a span of 12 bases. The CDR3 contains 13 residues. The CDR3: CASSLWASREQYF. The DNA for the CDR3 is TGTGCCAGCAGCTTGTGGGCGTCCAGGGAGCAGTACTTC.

The DNA for the CDR3 is TGTGCCACCAGTGATTCTGGGGAATCGGCCGAGCAGTACTTC. It codes for CATSDSGESAEQYF. This chain links TRBV24-1 with TRBJ2-7; D gene unclear. The CDR3 contains 14 residues. Germline V gene sequence: CDR1 KGHDR, CDR2 SFDVKD. V dropped 2 bases and J dropped 6 bases, with 13 bases sitting between them.

This clonotype has more than one count but fewer than ten. This rearrangement joins TRBV3-1 to TRBJ2-2; 15 positions agree with TRBD2. Germline CDR1 reads LGHDT; CDR2 reads YNNKEL (reference sequence). This CDR3 has 19 amino acids. Losses at the gene ends were 1 base for V and 2 bases for J; bases not matched to a gene: 5. CDR3 protein: CASSQALGLAGGNTGELFF. CDR3 DNA: TGTGCCAGCAGCCAAGCTTTGGGACTAGCGGGAGGCAACACCGGGGAGCTGTTTTTT.

This clonotype was observed a few times. One end of the junction does not line up with germline, which may come from a read error. Here the CDR3 reads CASSPSRARATVTQYF. In DNA, the CDR3 is TGTGCCAGCAGCCCGAGTAGAGCCCGAGCGACAGTTACGCAGTATTTT. This rearrangement joins TRBV7-6 to TRBJ2-3; TRBD1 is a possible D gene (5 bases). Germline CDR1 and CDR2: SGHVS and FNYEAQ. This CDR3 region has 16 residues.

This clonotype was counted a few times. The rearrangement uses TRBV12-3 or TRBV12-4 and TRBJ2-1; D gene uncertain. The V and J ends lost 5 bases and 5 bases respectively, with 16 bases between them. The CDR3 is 15 amino acids. The CDR3 sequence: CASSPRKGSHNEQFF. Here the CDR3 DNA reads TGTGCCAGCAGTCCGCGGAAGGGCAGTCACAATGAGCAGTTCTTC.